The text below deals with one T cell receptor (beta chain). The antigen is unknown. Mismatch with germline at one junction end may stem from a read error. This sample is drawn from a study of blood T cells in healthy people across ages. Findings of the study overall: Relative to aged donors, long-lived donors carried more naive CD4+ cells and displayed higher diversity. The study found TCR beta diversity correlated strongly with naive T cell percentage.

Next came a second PCR, run for about 6 to 11 cycles, which used a sample-barcoded 5' primer along with a J-beta primer mix. Each cDNA molecule was tagged by a template-switch adaptor with 12 random nucleotides. MiXCR, run by TCRdb on the 5' RACE reads, gives a single entry per CDR3 protein. The sample records around 800,000 distinct CDR3 sequences, under 80% being singletons. Individuals who donated were healthy Caucasians from Russia aged 6 to 90. Germline V gene sequence: CDR1 MNHNS, CDR2 SASEGT. This CDR3 contains 12 residues. Sequenced input: blood. This TCR derives from a man younger than 45 in good health. The rearrangement links TRBV6-1 to TRBJ2-2; D gene ambiguous. The CDR3 spells CASIRVAGELFF. CDR3 in DNA: TGCGCCAGCATAAGAGTTGCCGGGGAGCTGTTTTTT.